The clone carrying this T cell receptor beta chain was observed a single time. The antigen remains undetermined. This specimen comes from a study of somatic mutations in cytotoxic T cells in rheumatoid arthritis. Study overall: Certain T-cell populations stained with V beta antibodies were FACS-sorted to nearly 100% purity, and V beta1+ cells were TCRB-sequenced. Study findings and constraints: No age-related increase in CD8+ clonality was seen in healthy controls, but one was seen in rheumatoid arthritis patients. In about an eighth of the 65 patients, the largest CD8+ clone exceeded 20% of CD8+ cells. Clonality measured in CD8+ T cells did not differ significantly between rheumatoid arthritis patients and age-matched healthy controls.

Produced via immunoSEQ multiplex PCR; TCRdb's table is partial and in-frame only. The data contain about 23,000 clones, 80% to 90% of them singletons. The sample taken for sequencing was CD8+ T cells sorted from blood. This clonotype was obtained from an adult with rheumatoid arthritis.

The CDR3 nucleotides are TGCGCCAGCAGCCATCTATACCGGGACACGGAGGACACTGAAGCTTTCTTT. Protein sequence: CASSHLYRDTEDTEAFF. The genes are TRBV4-3 and TRBJ1-1; D is possibly TRBD1 (6 bases). The CDR3 length is 17 residues. Germline CDR1 and CDR2: LGHNA and YSLEER. V was clipped by 3 bases and J by 3 bases, with 20 bases between them.